This TCR beta chain was recorded in a study of post-analysis software for immune sequencing data. Whole-study findings and limits: Multiple sclerosis was associated with a significant reduction in normalized Chao1 diversity relative to controls. Samples prepared in the same batch strongly co-clustered by F measure. Patients showed TRBV5-6, TRBV5-1 and TRBV20-1 among a few TRBV segments more frequent than in controls.

Built from TCR beta cDNA, the libraries had unique molecular identifiers in them. TCRdb reanalysed the PCR reads using MiXCR and keeps one entry per CDR3 protein. Here the sample spans about 540,000 distinct CDR3 sequences, about a third being singletons. Concerning this clonotype itself: Its matching antigen is unknown.

The CDR3 consists of 16 residues. CDR1 is SGHRS, CDR2 YFSETQ, per germline. V was pared by 4 bases and J by 2 bases, with 16 bases between. This clonotype was obtained from a girl aged 2 to 17 with multiple sclerosis. The material sequenced was blood. This chain joins TRBV5-1 and TRBJ1-5; D perhaps matches TRBD1 (5 bases). CDR3 region: CASSLGTLAGNQPQHF. Here the CDR3 DNA reads TGCGCCAGCAGCCTCGGGACCCTCGCCGGCAATCAGCCCCAGCATTTT.